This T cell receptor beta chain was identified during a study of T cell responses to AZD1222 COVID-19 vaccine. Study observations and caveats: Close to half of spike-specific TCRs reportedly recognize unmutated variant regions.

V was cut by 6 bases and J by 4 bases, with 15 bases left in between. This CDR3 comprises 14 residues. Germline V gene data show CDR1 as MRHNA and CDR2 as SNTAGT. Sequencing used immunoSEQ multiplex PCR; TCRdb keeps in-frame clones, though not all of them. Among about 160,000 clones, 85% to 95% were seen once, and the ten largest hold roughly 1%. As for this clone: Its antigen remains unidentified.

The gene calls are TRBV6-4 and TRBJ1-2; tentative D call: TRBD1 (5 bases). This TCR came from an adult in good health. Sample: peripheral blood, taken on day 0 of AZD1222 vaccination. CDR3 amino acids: CASSRDLNTYGYTF. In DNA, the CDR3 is TGTGCCAGCAGCCGGGACCTTAACACCTATGGCTACACCTTC.